This T cell receptor beta chain is from a study of blood T cell repertoires in COVID-19. Study-level information: Collection of acute and convalescent COVID-19 samples took place in the United States, Italy and Spain.

Produced via immunoSEQ multiplex PCR; TCRdb's table is partial and in-frame only. This sample has roughly 140,000 clones, with more than 80% found just once. This clone was observed once. The CDR3 sequence is 20 residues long. The chain links TRBV1 to TRBJ2-1; the D call TRBD2 from the table was never checked on the DNA. TRBV1 is termed a pseudogene. The sequenced material came from peripheral blood. This TCR was sampled from a woman in her sixties with active COVID-19. CDR3 sequence reads: CTSSQGREGHATSTYNEQFF. CDR3 nucleotides: TGCACCAGCAGCCAGGGACGGGAGGGCCACGCGACTAGCACCTACAATGAGCAGTTCTTC.